A single sample is the source of the 24 T cell receptor beta chains below, sequenced in a study of cytomegalovirus exposure and HLA in healthy donors. The primer mix had 60 Vbeta and 13 Jbeta primers. The method was immunoSEQ multiplex PCR; TCRdb's version includes in-frame clones alone and lacks a portion of them. The profile covers about 160,000 clones, with 70% to 80% appearing a single time and roughly 3.6% taken by the ten largest. Sample: PBMCs. These receptors all stem from a human donor in good health.

This clone showed up just once. The CDR3 sequence: CASSAKSSGNTIYF. The CDR3 coding sequence is TGTGCCAGCAGCGCTAAGAGCTCTGGAAACACCATATATTTT. The rearrangement uses TRBV9 and TRBJ1-3, with D uncertain. The length of the CDR3 is 14 residues. Trimming left V 3 bases short and J 0 bases short, with 7 bases between. The germline CDR1 and CDR2 sequences are SGDLS and YYNGEE.

This clone was observed once. The chain employs TRBV9 and TRBJ1-2, with 9 bases matching TRBD1. This CDR3 region has 13 residues. With 5 bases clipped from V and 8 bases from J, the junction kept 7 bases outside the gene matches. CDR1 is SGDLS, CDR2 YYNGEE, per germline. CDR3 nucleotides: TGTGCCAGCAGAGAGGGGGGACAGGGAGGCTACACCTTC. This sequence encodes CASREGGQGGYTF.

This chain connects TRBV14 to TRBJ2-2; D call uncertain. This CDR3 spans 13 amino acids. The germline V and J ends were trimmed by 1 base and 3 bases, with 3 bases remaining between them. The germline gives CDR1 SGHDN, CDR2 FVKESK. The CDR3 region is CASSQVDTGELFF. The CDR3 region has the DNA TGTGCCAGCAGCCAAGTCGACACCGGGGAGCTGTTTTTT. Looking up the rest from reference TRBV14 and TRBJ2-2 gives the full variable domain: EAGVTQFPSHSVIEKGQTVTLRCDPISGHDNLYWYRRVMGKEIKFLLHFVKESKQDESGMPNNRFLAERTGGTYSTLKVQPAELEDSGVYFCASSQVDTGELFFGEGSRLTVL.

V gene TRBV27 combines with J gene TRBJ2-7; weak D call: TRBD1 (6 bases). With 6 bases removed from V and 6 bases from J, the gap between germline ends came to 15 bases. This CDR3 spans 13 amino acids. Germline-derived CDR1 and CDR2 are MNHEY and SMNVEV (reference sequence). In DNA form, the CDR3 reads TGTGCCAGCAGCCACAGGGAAAAGGGCGAGCAGTACTTC. Translation: CASSHREKGEQYF.

The gene calls are TRBV5-4 and TRBJ2-7; D gene unclear. The germline V and J ends were trimmed by 0 bases and 1 base, with 11 bases remaining between them. CDR1 is SGHNT and CDR2 is YYREEE in the germline V gene (reference sequence). The CDR3 totals 15 residues. CDR3: CASSLESNPSYEQYF. The CDR3 region has the DNA TGTGCCAGCAGCTTGGAAAGCAATCCGTCCTACGAGCAGTACTTC.

This sequence joins TRBV27 and TRBJ2-1, with 9 bases matching TRBD1. Germline V gives CDR1 MNHEY, CDR2 SMNVEV (reference sequence). This CDR3 region has 15 residues. V was pared by 6 bases and J by 9 bases, with 12 bases of the junction left unmatched. The CDR3 region is CASRGTGSFFGEQFF. The CDR3 region has the DNA TGTGCCAGCAGGGGGACAGGGTCCTTCTTCGGTGAGCAGTTCTTC.

The chain links TRBV5-1 to TRBJ1-3; D gene unclear. CDR3 length: 14 amino acids. V was pared by 0 bases and J by 4 bases, with 8 bases between. Germline CDR1 SGHRS, CDR2 YFSETQ. This CDR3 is CASSLGQVGNTIYF. CDR3 in DNA: TGCGCCAGCAGCTTGGGCCAGGTCGGAAACACCATATATTTT.

V gene TRBV6-4 combines with J gene TRBJ2-2; D may be TRBD2 (5 bases). The CDR3 has 15 residues. Germline-derived CDR1 and CDR2 are MRHNA and SNTAGT. The V end lost 0 bases, the J end lost 7 bases, and 12 bases lay between the germline ends. The CDR3 protein is CASSDSIRGFGELFF. The DNA for the CDR3 is TGTGCCAGCAGTGACTCGATTAGAGGGTTCGGGGAGCTGTTTTTT.

The gene calls are TRBV30 and TRBJ1-3; D ambiguous. This CDR3 is 16 amino acids long. Deletions cut 2 bases from V and 2 bases from J, with 16 bases between. Germline CDR1 and CDR2: GTSNPN and SVGIG (reference sequence). The CDR3 spells CAWSPLLLSAGNTIYF. DNA of the CDR3: TGTGCCTGGAGTCCCCTCCTATTGTCTGCTGGAAACACCATATATTTT.

V and J are TRBV10-2 and TRBJ1-1, with a weak D call TRBD1 (5 bases). Germline CDR1 and CDR2: WSHSY and SAAADI. CDR3 size: 13 residues. The V end was cut by 7 bases, the J end by 2 bases, with 11 bases between. CDR3 DNA: TGCGCCAGCACCTGGGGGGTAAACACTGAAGCTTTCTTT. Translation gives CASTWGVNTEAFF.

The V gene is TRBV30, the J gene TRBJ1-1; D may be TRBD1 (5 bases). Trimming pared 5 bases from V and 2 bases from J, leaving 9 bases between. The germline gives CDR1 GTSNPN, CDR2 SVGIG (reference sequence). This CDR3 has 12 amino acids. In DNA, the CDR3 is TGTGCCTGGGTGACAGTTAACACTGAAGCTTTCTTT. This codes for CAWVTVNTEAFF.

This chain uses TRBV4-1 with TRBJ2-7, with D possibly matching TRBD2 (6 bases). There are 16 residues in the CDR3. Trimming cost V 4 bases and J 4 bases, with 20 bases left between them. Germline values: CDR1 MGHRA, CDR2 YSYEKL. The CDR3 DNA reads TGCGCCAGCAGCCCGGAGGGGACTCCTTCCCCATACGAGCAGTACTTC. It is translated as CASSPEGTPSPYEQYF.

The chain recombines TRBV30 with TRBJ1-1; no clear D gene. The CDR3 runs 11 residues. The germline CDR1 and CDR2 sequences are GTSNPN and SVGIG (reference sequence). Between the trimmed V and J ends, which lost 2 bases and 4 bases, there was a span of 5 bases. Here the CDR3 reads CAWSFRTEAFF. The CDR3 bases are TGTGCCTGGAGTTTTCGCACTGAAGCTTTCTTT.

CDR3 nucleotides: TGCGCCAGCAGCCAAGTGGGGACAAGGAACACTGAAGCTTTCTTT. It specifies CASSQVGTRNTEAFF. The gene calls are TRBV4-1 and TRBJ1-1; possibly TRBD1 for D (6 bases). Germline V lookup: CDR1 MGHRA, CDR2 YSYEKL. The CDR3 contains 15 residues. The ends were cut back, 1 base at V and 1 base at J, with 10 bases in the middle.

This clone showed up just a few times. The chain carries TRBV6-5 and TRBJ2-5; 13 positions match TRBD2. The length of the CDR3 is 15 residues. Germline CDR1 MNHEY, CDR2 SVGAGI. J lost 5 bases, V lost 4 bases, and 4 bases had no gene match. The CDR3 nucleotides read TGTGCCAGCAGTTTACTAGCGGGGGGGCCGGAGACCCAGTACTTC. Encoded protein: CASSLLAGGPETQYF.

The chain uses TRBV7-9 and TRBJ2-1, with 10 bases matching TRBD2. The J segment lost 5 bases and the V segment lost 5 bases, leaving 9 bases of the junction unmatched. This CDR3 is 16 amino acids long. Germline V gene lookup returns CDR1 SEHNR and CDR2 FQNEAQ (reference sequence). The DNA of the CDR3 is TGTGCCAGCAGCCCACGGACTAGCGGCCTACACAATGAGCAGTTCTTC. Its protein is CASSPRTSGLHNEQFF.

The chain employs TRBV6-5 and TRBJ1-3; 8 nucleotides match TRBD1. The length of the CDR3 is 13 residues. The V gene's germline CDR1 is MNHEY and CDR2 SVGAGI. The ends lost 11 bases at V and 5 bases at J; junction bases unmatched: 8. Here the CDR3 DNA reads TGTGCCGTCATATCAGGGGGCCGAAACACCATATATTTT. It is translated as CAVISGGRNTIYF.

This rearrangement joins TRBV9 to TRBJ2-1, with 9 nucleotides matching TRBD2. The germline CDR1 and CDR2 sequences are SGDLS and YYNGEE. V shed 0 bases and J 7 bases; nucleotides not matched to a gene: 14. The CDR3 spans 18 residues. CDR3 amino acids: CASSVATLGSGGINEQFF. CDR3 DNA sequence: TGTGCCAGCAGCGTAGCTACCTTGGGTAGCGGGGGAATTAATGAGCAGTTCTTC.

The chain is built from TRBV28 and TRBJ2-7, with TRBD1 matching 9 bases. Trimming cost V 5 bases and J 1 base; bases outside gene matches: 15. In germline, CDR1 is MDHEN, CDR2 SYDVKM. The CDR3 length is 18 residues. Here the CDR3 DNA reads TGTGCCAGCAGTCCCCACACCCCTGGACAGGGGCCTTCCTACGAGCAGTACTTC. Residues: CASSPHTPGQGPSYEQYF. The whole variable domain, filled in from reference TRBV28 and TRBJ2-7, reads DVKVTQSSRYLVKRTGEKVFLECVQDMDHENMFWYRQDPGLGLRLIYFSYDVKMKEKGDIPEGYSVSREKKERFSLILESASTNQTSMYLCASSPHTPGQGPSYEQYFGPGTRLTVT.

The genes are TRBV7-8 and TRBJ1-5; D is possibly TRBD1 (6 bases). Per germline, CDR1 SGHVS and CDR2 FQNEAQ. The V end lost 3 bases, the J end lost 1 base, and 10 bases lay between the germline ends. The CDR3 runs to 15 residues. Here the CDR3 reads CASSFEDSSNQPQHF. Written as DNA, the CDR3 is TGTGCCAGCAGCTTCGAGGACAGCAGCAATCAGCCCCAGCATTTT. Together with reference TRBV7-8 and TRBJ1-5, the CDR3 gives the full variable domain: GAGVSQSPRYKVAKRGQDVALRCDPISGHVSLFWYQQALGQGPEFLTYFQNEAQLDKSGLPSDRFFAERPEGSVSTLKIQRTQQEDSAVYLCASSFEDSSNQPQHFGDGTRLSIL.

V is TRBV29-1 and J is TRBJ2-3; possible D gene TRBD1, 6 bases. The V end lost 2 bases, the J end lost 1 base, and 10 bases lay between the germline ends. This CDR3 has 14 residues. Germline V gives CDR1 SQVTM, CDR2 ANQGSEA. The CDR3 region has the DNA TGCAGCGTTGAACAGGGGATAGGCACAGATACGCAGTATTTT. It yields the protein CSVEQGIGTDTQYF.

The chain carries TRBV7-3 and TRBJ2-1, with 13 bases that match TRBD2. The CDR3 is 15 amino acids. CDR1 is SGHTA and CDR2 is FQGTGA in the germline V gene. V shed 5 bases, J shed 8 bases, and the junction held 6 bases outside the gene matches. The CDR3: CASSQTSGRVDEQFF. The DNA for the CDR3 is TGTGCCAGCAGCCAAACTAGCGGGAGGGTGGATGAGCAGTTCTTC.

The V and J genes are TRBV9 and TRBJ2-1; D unresolved. The CDR3 has 15 residues. Looked up from germline, CDR1 is SGDLS and CDR2 is YYNGEE. Trimming removed 0 bases from V and 2 bases from J, with 9 bases in between. The CDR3 DNA reads as TGTGCCAGCAGCGTAGCGGAGAGGACCTACAATGAGCAGTTCTTC. This translates into CASSVAERTYNEQFF.

V and J are TRBV27 and TRBJ2-7, with D uncertain. Germline CDR1 is MNHEY and CDR2 is SMNVEV (reference sequence). V was shortened by 3 bases and J by 2 bases, with 11 bases between the two germline ends. The CDR3 extends over 14 amino acids. This CDR3 reads CASSFSLGPYEQYF. The CDR3 DNA sequence: TGTGCCAGCAGTTTCTCCCTCGGTCCCTACGAGCAGTACTTC.